This entry lists 16 T cell receptor beta chains sequenced from one sample in a study of blood T cell repertoires in COVID-19. Method: immunoSEQ multiplex PCR; TCRdb's copy keeps in-frame clones and lacks some. The sample holds about 320,000 clones, more than 75% seen once. Sequencing input: PBMCs or T cells enriched from blood (not recorded which). The origin of the receptors is a man aged 60 to 75 who had recovered from COVID-19.

The chain links TRBV15 to TRBJ1-2; perhaps TRBD1 as D (5 bases). Germline V CDR1 and CDR2: LNHNV, YYDKDF (reference sequence). The V end lost 1 base, the J end lost 3 bases, and 12 bases lay between the germline ends. This CDR3 has 15 residues. DNA for the CDR3: TGTGCCACCAGCAGAGGTTTGGCGGGGGACTATGGCTACACCTTC. It encodes CATSRGLAGDYGYTF. Drawing the rest from reference TRBV15 and TRBJ1-2, the complete variable domain is DAMVIQNPRYQVTQFGKPVTLSCSQTLNHNVMYWYQQKSSQAPKLLFHYYDKDFNNEADTPDNFQSRRPNTSFCFLDIRSPGLGDTAMYLCATSRGLAGDYGYTFGSGTRLTVV.

This rearrangement joins TRBV6-5 to TRBJ2-1; no firm D call. Deletions cut 6 bases from V and 6 bases from J, with 9 bases between. The germline gives CDR1 MNHEY, CDR2 SVGAGI. The CDR3 length is 12 residues. DNA of the CDR3: TGTGCCAGCAGACACACCACCAATGAGCAGTTCTTC. Translation: CASRHTTNEQFF.

The V gene is TRBV18, the J gene TRBJ1-2; 12 bases map to TRBD1. Germline CDR1 is KGHSH and CDR2 is LQKENI. The junction had 9 bases not matched to a gene; V was cut back by 5 bases and J by 5 bases. CDR3 length equals 16 residues. CDR3 sequence (DNA): TGTGCCAGCTCATCGTCCCGGGACAGGGGGCTGTATGGCTACACCTTC. Translated: CASSSSRDRGLYGYTF.

This chain links TRBV11-2 with TRBJ2-2; possible D gene TRBD2, 5 bases. CDR1 is SGHAT, CDR2 FQNNGV, per germline. The CDR3 runs 14 residues. V was trimmed by 5 bases and J by 6 bases, leaving 13 bases between them. Here the CDR3 DNA reads TGTGCCAGCAGCCTCCAACGGGAAGCCGGGGAGCTGTTTTTT. Encoded protein: CASSLQREAGELFF.

The chain is built from TRBV19 and TRBJ1-5, with a possible D match to TRBD1 (6 bases). Germline CDR1 LNHDA, CDR2 SQIVND (reference sequence). The CDR3 is 15 amino acids. Between the trimmed V and J ends, which lost 5 bases and 2 bases, there was a span of 13 bases. The CDR3 protein is CASSPNRDGNQPQHF. The CDR3 nucleotides are TGTGCCAGTAGTCCGAACAGGGATGGCAATCAGCCCCAGCATTTT.

This clone has a single count. The chain recombines TRBV19 with TRBJ2-7; 9 bases match TRBD2. Losses at the gene ends were 3 bases for V and 2 bases for J; bases not matched to a gene: 5. This CDR3 has 15 amino acids. Germline CDR1 and CDR2: LNHDA and SQIVND (reference sequence). CDR3 coding DNA: TGTGCCAGTAGTATTGCTCTAGCGGGGACCTACGAGCAGTACTTC. It encodes CASSIALAGTYEQYF. Combining the CDR3 with reference TRBV19 and TRBJ2-7 gives the whole variable domain DGGITQSPKYLFRKEGQNVTLSCEQNLNHDAMYWYRQDPGQGLRLIYYSQIVNDFQKGDIAEGYSVSREKKESFPLTVTSAQKNPTAFYLCASSIALAGTYEQYFGPGTRLTVT.

The rearrangement links TRBV12-3 or TRBV12-4 to TRBJ1-2; D call uncertain. V lost 8 bases, J lost 6 bases, and 13 bases lay in between. There are 12 residues in the CDR3. CDR3 residues: CASSPAGNGYTF. In nucleotides, the CDR3 is TGTGCCAGCTCCCCGGCGGGAAATGGCTACACCTTC.

Worth noting for this clone: The junction shows a germline mismatch at one end, possibly a read error. Other nucleotide sequences in the sample specify the same CDR3. The CDR3, as DNA: TGTGCTAGCAGCTCGGACAGGGAGGCCTCACCCCTCCACTTT. This encodes CASSSDREASPLHF. The gene calls are TRBV7-2 and TRBJ1-6; 8 bases are a match to TRBD1. Germline lookup yields CDR1 SGHTA and CDR2 FQGNSA. The CDR3 is 14 residues long.

The chain recombines TRBV6-5 with TRBJ2-1, with 10 bases fitting TRBD1. The V gene's germline CDR1 is MNHEY and CDR2 SVGAGI. V lost 10 bases, J lost 8 bases, and 14 bases stayed unmatched. The length of the CDR3 is 15 residues. The CDR3 reads CATSRARQGADEQFF. In DNA, the CDR3 is TGTGCCACCTCCAGGGCTAGACAGGGGGCGGATGAGCAGTTCTTC.

There are a few counts of this clone. The chain is built from TRBV4-3 and TRBJ1-1; no clear D gene. The germline gives CDR1 LGHNA, CDR2 YSLEER. Trimming removed 3 bases from V and 3 bases from J, with 14 bases in between. The CDR3 has 15 amino acids. This CDR3 is CASSQRVGGDTEAFF. In DNA form, the CDR3 reads TGCGCCAGCAGCCAGAGGGTAGGTGGGGACACTGAAGCTTTCTTT.

This clone was seen a handful of times. One junction end disagrees with the germline gene, perhaps due to a read error. For the CDR3, the DNA is TGTGCCAGCAGCTTAGGCGTAAGGACAACGAATGAAAAACTGTTTTTT. This encodes CASSLGVRTTNEKLFF. The chain carries TRBV11-3 and TRBJ1-4; perhaps TRBD1 as D (5 bases). The CDR3 has 16 residues. Germline assignment: CDR1 SGHNT and CDR2 YENEEA.

The chain employs TRBV3-1 (or the pseudogene TRBV3-2) and TRBJ1-5, with unresolved D. V was pared by 0 bases and J by 7 bases, with 13 bases between. CDR1 LGHDT and CDR2 YNNKEL come from the germline V gene (reference sequence). This CDR3 has 15 amino acids. In DNA, the CDR3 is TGTGCCAGCAGCCAAGAAACACCAGGAGGGCAGCCCCAGCATTTT. As protein: CASSQETPGGQPQHF.

The J gene is TRBJ1-4, the V gene TRBV13; 12 bases are shared with TRBD1. With 5 bases clipped from V and 6 bases from J, the junction kept 7 bases outside the gene matches. Germline lookup yields CDR1 PRHDT and CDR2 FYEKMQ (reference sequence). This CDR3 has 16 amino acids. Here the CDR3 DNA reads TGTGCCAGCAGCCTCTACCGGGACAGGGGGCATGAAAAACTGTTTTTT. Translation gives CASSLYRDRGHEKLFF.

The chain employs TRBV5-1 and TRBJ1-1, with 8 nucleotides matching TRBD1. This CDR3 contains 17 residues. V was pared by 4 bases and J by 0 bases, with 11 bases of the junction left unmatched. Germline CDR1 reads SGHRS; CDR2 reads YFSETQ. The CDR3 bases are TGCGCCAGCAGCCTCGGACAGGGATGGCCCATGAACACTGAAGCTTTCTTT. It translates to CASSLGQGWPMNTEAFF.

The V and J genes are TRBV7-8 and TRBJ2-7; TRBD1 is a possible D gene (5 bases). Germline CDR1 and CDR2: SGHVS and FQNEAQ. This CDR3 is 14 amino acids long. With 3 bases removed from V and 0 bases from J, the gap between germline ends came to 9 bases. In DNA form, the CDR3 reads TGTGCCAGCAGCTTTATACAGGACTCCTACGAGCAGTACTTC. As protein: CASSFIQDSYEQYF.

The chain carries TRBV19 and TRBJ1-1, with D perhaps matching TRBD1 (6 bases). Looked up from germline, CDR1 is LNHDA and CDR2 is SQIVND (reference sequence). V was shortened by 3 bases and J by 3 bases, with 14 bases between the two germline ends. The CDR3 loop spans 15 amino acids. CDR3 nucleotide sequence: TGTGCCAGTAGTATTTTCGGGGACATCGACACTGAAGCTTTCTTT. It encodes CASSIFGDIDTEAFF.